This is a list of T cell receptor beta chains from one sample in a study of cytomegalovirus exposure and HLA in healthy donors. The method was immunoSEQ multiplex PCR; TCRdb's version includes in-frame clones alone and lacks a portion of them. The repertoire holds more than 85,000 clones, with around 75% as singletons. The material sequenced was PBMCs. These receptors were taken from a man aged 25-40 years in good health and CMV-seronegative. Both conserved end residues are part of each CDR3. The D gene is left open where the match is weak. The size field is filled for only some rows; it gives once, few, many or a size class.

v_call,d_call,j_call,clone_size,cdr3_nt,cdr3_aa
TRBV28,TRBD2,TRBJ2-1,-,TGTGCCAGCAGTTCAAATAGCGGGAGCTCCTACAATGAGCAGTTCTTC,CASSSNSGSSYNEQFF
TRBV4-2,TRBD2,TRBJ2-7,-,TGTGCCGGCAGCCCCCCTGAAGCGGGAGGGCCGGACGAGCAGTACTTC,CAGSPPEAGGPDEQYF
TRBV25-1,TRBD2,TRBJ2-1,once,TGTGCCAGCAGCAGGACTAGCGGGTACAATGAGCAGTTCTTC,CASSRTSGYNEQFF
TRBV4-1,-,TRBJ2-1,-,TGCGCCAGCAGCCGCCTCCGACTAGTGCGGAATGAGCAGTTCTTC,CASSRLRLVRNEQFF
TRBV19,-,TRBJ2-1,-,TGTGCCAGTAGTATTAAACAGGGCGCCTACAATGAGCAGTTCTTC,CASSIKQGAYNEQFF
TRBV19,TRBD1,TRBJ2-5,-,TGTGCCAGTAGTACCTCCGGACAGGGGTGGCAAGAGACCCAGTACTTC,CASSTSGQGWQETQYF
TRBV4-1,-,TRBJ2-1,-,TGCGCCAGCAGCCAAGTTTCGTCGAGCTCCTACAATGAGCAGTTCTTC,CASSQVSSSSYNEQFF
TRBV5-6,-,TRBJ1-6,-,TGTGCCAGCAGCCCGTCTGCGGGACCAGGGTCACCCCTCCACTTT,CASSPSAGPGSPLHF
TRBV30,-,TRBJ2-5,-,TGTGCCTGGAGGGCTCAGGGTCAAGAGACCCAGTACTTC,CAWRAQGQETQYF
TRBV7-2,-,TRBJ1-3,-,TGTGCCAGCAGCCAAGGCGGGGCGAGCTCTGGAAACACCATATATTTT,CASSQGGASSGNTIYF
TRBV14,TRBD1,TRBJ1-2,-,TGTGCCAGCAGCCGCGGCTGGTCAGGGGGTTTTAACTATGGCTACACCTTC,CASSRGWSGGFNYGYTF